This T cell receptor beta chain was retrieved from a study of response to subunit inactivated influenza vaccine. Study findings and constraints: The authors suggested that every seasonal influenza vaccination recruits few new T cells.

TCRdb analysed the RT-PCR reads with MiXCR anew, one entry per CDR3 protein. The sample has about 530,000 distinct CDR3 sequences, approximately 10% seen once. The V gene's germline CDR1 is SQVTM and CDR2 ANQGSEA. V lost 5 bases to trimming and J lost 4 bases; unmatched junction nucleotides: 2. CDR3 length: 11 amino acids. This clonotype has ten or more counts. The antigen is not known. This specimen consisted of PBMCs from blood, obtained on the day of vaccination. V gene TRBV29-1 combines with J gene TRBJ2-7, with TRBD1 matching 7 bases. The clonotype originates from a man in his fifties who received an inactivated influenza vaccine. CDR3 protein: CSVLQGYEQYF. The CDR3 DNA reads TGCAGCGTTCTACAGGGGTACGAGCAGTACTTC.